This T cell receptor (beta chain) was obtained from a study of cytomegalovirus exposure and HLA in healthy donors. The study, taken as a whole, reports: There were over 150 TCR beta chains listed as cytomegalovirus-associated.

Note on this clone: Its antigen is currently unknown.

This CDR3 contains 15 residues. Looked up from germline, CDR1 is SGHVS and CDR2 is FQNEAQ. Trimming pared 8 bases from V and 5 bases from J, leaving 18 bases between. The PCR contained 60 Vbeta and 13 Jbeta primers. Sequencing was performed with immunoSEQ multiplex PCR; in TCRdb, only in-frame clones are kept and a portion is missing. The data contain approximately 87,000 clones, about four fifths of them singletons. Sequencing was done on a sample of PBMCs. The source is a woman in her 70s in good health and CMV-seropositive. This sequence joins TRBV7-8 and TRBJ2-2, with D possibly matching TRBD1 (5 bases). As DNA, the CDR3 is TGTGCCAGCCGCATTGGGGCAGGAGAGACCGGGGAGCTGTTTTTT. Translated: CASRIGAGETGELFF.